These 28 T cell receptor beta chains originate from one sample sequenced in a study of T-cell reconstitution after alpha-beta-depleted transplantation in children. Preparation of the TCRbeta library used unique molecular identifiers. Using its own MiXCR run on the PCR reads, TCRdb lists one record per CDR3 protein. The repertoire has 250,000 to 400,000 distinct CDR3 sequences, approximately 23% of them found once; the top ten carry about a tenth. The specimen comprised PBMCs, mostly from graft donor cells, sampled 180 days after TCRalphabeta/CD19-depleted stem cell transplant. The receptors come from a male patient aged 10-17 years who had a stem cell transplant for acute lymphoblastic leukemia, so the T cells may come from the graft donor.

This clonotype was observed a few times. This rearrangement joins TRBV29-1 to TRBJ1-2; a possible D gene is TRBD1 (6 bases). The CDR3 consists of 13 residues. Germline V gene lookup returns CDR1 SQVTM and CDR2 ANQGSEA. Trimming removed 4 bases at V and 4 bases at J, with 13 bases between. CDR3 in DNA: TGCAGCGTTGCCCACAGGGACGGCTATGGCTACACCTTC. Protein sequence: CSVAHRDGYGYTF.

This clonotype was counted a few times. The chain uses TRBV7-9 and TRBJ1-1; D is uncertain. Germline CDR1 is SEHNR and CDR2 is FQNEAQ (reference sequence). The CDR3 spans 15 residues. The V end lost 6 bases, the J end lost 0 bases, and 14 bases lay between the germline ends. CDR3 nucleotide sequence: TGTGCCAGCAGTCATGGACGGGTAATGAACACTGAAGCTTTCTTT. Its protein product is CASSHGRVMNTEAFF.

This clonotype was seen at least ten times. The chain couples TRBV7-3 to TRBJ2-7; 11 bases map to TRBD2. Trimming took 8 bases from V and 2 from J; bases not matched to a gene: 11. Germline V gene sequence: CDR1 SGHTA, CDR2 FQGTGA. CDR3 length: 16 residues. CDR3 sequence reads: CASLEVAGGDAYEQYF. In DNA, the CDR3 is TGTGCCAGCTTAGAAGTAGCGGGAGGGGACGCCTACGAGCAGTACTTC.

The table lists this clonotype with a few counts. The rearrangement uses TRBV27 and TRBJ2-7, with a weak D call TRBD1 (5 bases). This CDR3 is built from 13 residues. V shed 0 bases and J shed 12 bases, with 15 bases lying between them. The V gene's germline CDR1 is MNHEY and CDR2 SMNVEV (reference sequence). CDR3 sequence reads: CASSLSPGHARYF. CDR3 DNA sequence: TGTGCCAGCAGTTTATCCCCTGGACACGCTCGGTACTTC.

This clonotype was picked up a small number of times. The CDR3 sequence: CASSLDRARTDTQYF. The DNA of the CDR3 is TGCGCCAGCAGCTTGGACAGGGCACGCACAGATACGCAGTATTTT. The chain combines TRBV5-1 with TRBJ2-3; possible D gene TRBD1, 6 bases. Deletions cut 0 bases from V and 1 base from J, with 9 bases between. Per the germline V gene, CDR1 is SGHRS and CDR2 is YFSETQ. This CDR3 is built from 15 residues.

The V gene is TRBV12-3 or TRBV12-4, the J gene TRBJ2-1, with 8 bases fitting TRBD1. The V gene end was trimmed by 4 bases and the J gene end by 16 bases; junction bases not matched to a gene: 9. The CDR3 has 12 residues. The CDR3 DNA is TGTGCCAGCAGTTCGGGACAGGCCTTTTCCTTCTTC. This translates into CASSSGQAFSFF.

This clonotype was detected only a few times. The chain recombines TRBV11-1 with TRBJ2-1; D not resolved. The ends were cut back, 5 bases at V and 1 base at J, with 12 bases in the middle. The CDR3 consists of 15 residues. Germline V CDR1 and CDR2: SGHAT, FQDESV (reference sequence). In nucleotides, the CDR3 is TGTGCCAGCAGCCGCCCAGGCGTGTCCTACAATGAGCAGTTCTTC. This translates into CASSRPGVSYNEQFF. The whole variable domain, remainder taken from reference TRBV11-1 and TRBJ2-1, is EAEVAQSPRYKITEKSQAVAFWCDPISGHATLYWYRQILGQGPELLVQFQDESVVDDSQLPKDRFSAERLKGVDSTLKIQPAELGDSAMYLCASSRPGVSYNEQFFGPGTRLTVL.

This clonotype has a handful of counts. The V call is TRBV6-1, the J call TRBJ2-7; D may be TRBD1 or TRBD2 (5 bases each). Germline V gene data show CDR1 as MNHNS and CDR2 as SASEGT. Trimming cost V 7 bases and J 7 bases, with 23 bases left between them. CDR3 size: 15 residues. The CDR3 sequence is CASTPGGLGEREQYF. The DNA of the CDR3 is TGTGCCAGCACACCGGGCGGGTTGGGGGAGAGGGAGCAGTACTTC.

This clonotype showed up just a few times. The chain recombines TRBV5-4 with TRBJ1-2; D is ambiguous. The CDR3 length is 15 residues. Germline CDR1 SGHNT, CDR2 YYREEE (reference sequence). Deletions cut 0 bases from V and 6 bases from J, with 15 bases between. Here the CDR3 DNA reads TGTGCCAGCAGCTTGGCCGGAGGCGTCGGTCATGGCTACACCTTC. Translating it yields CASSLAGGVGHGYTF. Filled out from reference TRBV5-4 and TRBJ1-2, the complete variable domain reads ETGVTQSPTHLIKTRGQQVTLRCSSQSGHNTVSWYQQALGQGPQFIFQYYREEENGRGNFPPRFSGLQFPNYSSELNVNALELDDSALYLCASSLAGGVGHGYTFGSGTRLTVV.

This clonotype was observed a few times. In nucleotides, the CDR3 is TGTGCCAGCACCGATCCCGGGACTACCCACAATGAGCAGTTCTTC. This translates into CASTDPGTTHNEQFF. V gene TRBV12-3 or TRBV12-4 combines with J gene TRBJ2-1; TRBD2 agrees at 7 bases. This CDR3 contains 15 residues. V shed 7 bases, J shed 5 bases, and the junction held 11 bases outside the gene matches.

V and J are TRBV18 and TRBJ2-7, with 8 bases that match TRBD1. J lost 5 bases, V lost 4 bases, and 7 bases had no gene match. This CDR3 is 14 amino acids long. Germline assignment: CDR1 KGHSH and CDR2 LQKENI. The CDR3 protein is CASSLSDRGDEQYF. CDR3 in DNA: TGTGCCAGCTCACTGTCAGACAGGGGAGACGAGCAGTACTTC.

Points on this clonotype: A read error may account for a junction end that differs from germline. This chain links TRBV10-3 with TRBJ1-1; D is perhaps TRBD1 (5 bases). This CDR3 region has 13 residues. Germline CDR1 is ENHRY and CDR2 is SYGVKD. This CDR3 reads CAISSLLGTLPVF. The DNA for the CDR3 is TGTGCCATCAGTTCACTCTTAGGGACTCTCCCCGTCTTT.

The genes are TRBV14 and TRBJ2-7, with D hard to call. The germline gives CDR1 SGHDN, CDR2 FVKESK. The CDR3 is 13 residues long. Trimming took 3 bases from V and 0 from J, leaving 6 bases between them. Written as DNA, the CDR3 is TGTGCCAGCAGCCAGGTCCCCTCCTACGAGCAGTACTTC. Its protein product is CASSQVPSYEQYF.

This clonotype was counted a few times. The V gene is TRBV15, the J gene TRBJ1-4; D is possibly TRBD1 (5 bases). The CDR3 has 15 amino acids. Germline lookup yields CDR1 LNHNV and CDR2 YYDKDF (reference sequence). Deletions cut 3 bases from V and 5 bases from J, with 13 bases between. The CDR3 sequence: CATSRNPTVNEKLFF. The CDR3 nucleotides read TGTGCCACCAGCAGGAATCCGACAGTAAATGAAAAACTGTTTTTT.

This clonotype was detected only a few times. V and J are TRBV10-3 and TRBJ2-7, with TRBD1 matching 7 bases. Looked up from germline, CDR1 is ENHRY and CDR2 is SYGVKD. This CDR3 is 14 amino acids long. V dropped 1 base and J dropped 1; count of bases not matched to a gene: 1. This chain's CDR3 is CAISEWDSSYEQYF. CDR3 DNA: TGTGCCATCAGTGAGTGGGACAGTTCCTACGAGCAGTACTTC.

J is TRBJ2-6 and V is TRBV9; no reliable D call. The ends were cut back, 0 bases at V and 0 bases at J, with 10 bases in the middle. From germline, CDR1 is SGDLS and CDR2 YYNGEE. The CDR3 is 17 amino acids. CDR3 amino acids: CASSVDPEGSGANVLTF. The DNA for the CDR3 is TGTGCCAGCAGCGTAGATCCCGAAGGCTCTGGGGCCAACGTCCTGACTTTC.

This clonotype was counted between two and nine times. The CDR3 DNA follows: TGTGCCAACCGGGACTCGTACACCGGGGAGCTGTTTTTT. This encodes CANRDSYTGELFF. The rearrangement uses TRBV28 and TRBJ2-2, with D possibly being TRBD2 (6 bases). Trimming pared 10 bases from V and 3 bases from J, leaving 12 bases between. This CDR3 contains 13 residues. Germline V gives CDR1 MDHEN, CDR2 SYDVKM.

This clonotype occurred a few times. The chain uses TRBV15 and TRBJ2-7, with 8 nucleotides matching TRBD2. Germline loops: CDR1 LNHNV, CDR2 YYDKDF (reference sequence). CDR3 length: 12 amino acids. For the CDR3, the DNA is TGTGCACTGGGGACGGGAGGGGCCGAGCAGTACTTC. This encodes CALGTGGAEQYF.

The J gene is TRBJ2-5, the V gene TRBV5-1, with D maybe TRBD2 (6 bases). Germline V lookup: CDR1 SGHRS, CDR2 YFSETQ. The length of the CDR3 is 15 residues. With 0 bases removed from V and 4 bases from J, the gap between germline ends came to 13 bases. The CDR3 nucleotides read TGCGCCAGCAGCTTGGTCATTGGAGGGAGAGAGACCCAGTACTTC. It translates to CASSLVIGGRETQYF.

This sequence joins TRBV20-1 and TRBJ1-2; 8 bases are a match to TRBD1. Per the germline V gene, CDR1 is DFQATT and CDR2 is SNEGSKA (reference sequence). V trimming: 6 bases; J trimming: 4 bases; junction bases outside the gene matches: 13. CDR3 length: 15 residues. The CDR3 region is CSALLRDRSSYGYTF. CDR3 DNA: TGCAGTGCCCTGTTGAGGGACAGGAGTTCCTATGGCTACACCTTC.

This clonotype has a single count. A read error may produce the germline difference seen at one junction end. The chain employs TRBV20-1 and TRBJ2-7, with 14 bases lining up with TRBD2. Germline V CDR1 and CDR2: DFQATT, SNEGSKA (reference sequence). The CDR3 runs 17 residues. The CDR3 bases are TGCTGTGCTAGAGGGGCCTCCGGGACTAGCGGGGGCTACGAGCAGTACTTC. Translating it yields CCARGASGTSGGYEQYF.

This clonotype was seen more than once but under ten times. The chain employs TRBV12-3 or TRBV12-4 and TRBJ2-1, with TRBD1 matching 10 bases. V trimming: 7 bases; J trimming: 7 bases; junction bases outside the gene matches: 7. This CDR3 has 14 amino acids. This CDR3 is CASKGQGSKNEQFF. The DNA for the CDR3 is TGTGCCAGCAAGGGACAGGGGTCAAAAAATGAGCAGTTCTTC.

The chain combines TRBV5-1 with TRBJ2-1; 12 nucleotides agree with TRBD2. Germline trimming cut 4 bases from V and 1 base from J; bases unmatched to any gene: 6. CDR1 and CDR2 from the germline V gene are SGHRS and YFSETQ. This CDR3 is built from 17 residues. In nucleotides, the CDR3 is TGCGCCAGCAGCCATCCTAGCGGGAGGGTATCCTACAATGAGCAGTTCTTC. Its translation: CASSHPSGRVSYNEQFF. The full variable domain, with the rest looked up from reference TRBV5-1 and TRBJ2-1, is KAGVTQTPRYLIKTRGQQVTLSCSPISGHRSVSWYQQTPGQGLQFLFEYFSETQRNKGNFPGRFSGRQFSNSRSEMNVSTLELGDSALYLCASSHPSGRVSYNEQFFGPGTRLTVL.

V usage is TRBV27 and J usage is TRBJ1-2; a possible D gene is TRBD1 (5 bases). Germline V gene sequence: CDR1 MNHEY, CDR2 SMNVEV (reference sequence). Trimming removed 6 bases at V and 0 bases at J, with 17 bases between. The CDR3 is made up of 16 amino acids. For the CDR3, the DNA is TGTGCCAGCAGGGAGGGGTATCTGGGAGCTAACTATGGCTACACCTTC. Encoded protein: CASREGYLGANYGYTF.

This clonotype was detected only a few times. CDR3 coding DNA: TGTGCCACCAGCAGAGATTATGAGTACAGGGGGCGCGGTGGCTACACCTTC. Residues: CATSRDYEYRGRGGYTF. This chain uses TRBV15 with TRBJ1-2; 9 bases fit TRBD1. From germline, CDR1 is LNHNV and CDR2 YYDKDF (reference sequence). The CDR3 is 17 amino acids. The ends lost 0 bases at V and 7 bases at J; junction bases unmatched: 12.

The rearrangement joins TRBV15 to TRBJ2-1, with TRBD2 matching 8 bases. CDR1 is LNHNV and CDR2 is YYDKDF in the germline V gene (reference sequence). The CDR3 consists of 14 residues. With V trimmed by 0 bases and J by 6 bases, 1 base remained unmatched. This CDR3 reads CATSRDTSGNEQFF. The CDR3 region has the DNA TGTGCCACCAGCAGAGACACTAGCGGCAATGAGCAGTTCTTC.

This clonotype was counted a few times. The genes are TRBV7-9 and TRBJ2-7; D tentatively fits TRBD1 or TRBD2 (6 bases each). Germline V gene sequence: CDR1 SEHNR, CDR2 FQNEAQ (reference sequence). The CDR3 has 16 residues. Deletions cut 4 bases from V and 6 bases from J, with 22 bases between. The CDR3 nucleotides are TGTGCCAGCAGCTCCCCGCGCGGGGCAGGGGCCCTCGAGCAGTACTTC. Protein sequence: CASSSPRGAGALEQYF. Together with reference TRBV7-9 and TRBJ2-7, the CDR3 gives the full variable domain: DTGVSQNPRHKITKRGQNVTFRCDPISEHNRLYWYRQTLGQGPEFLTYFQNEAQLEKSRLLSDRFSAERPKGSFSTLEIQRTEQGDSAMYLCASSSPRGAGALEQYFGPGTRLTVT.

This clonotype was counted only a few times. The chain links TRBV5-1 to TRBJ2-5; 8 nucleotides agree with TRBD2. J was trimmed by 0 bases and V by 0 bases; bases with no gene match: 4. The germline CDR1 and CDR2 sequences are SGHRS and YFSETQ. The CDR3 consists of 16 residues. The CDR3: CASSLGGSGNQETQYF. The CDR3 DNA reads TGCGCCAGCAGCTTGGGTGGTAGCGGGAACCAAGAGACCCAGTACTTC.